The 9 T cell receptor beta chains listed next were all sequenced from one sample in a study of T cells in Graves' hyperthyroidism and ophthalmopathy. Amplification yielded TCR beta CDR3 regions, with RNA transcripts as the source. First-round RT-PCR with HTBI primers amplified the TCR CDR3 region. TCRdb independently ran MiXCR on the multiplex PCR reads; one entry per CDR3 protein. The sample has about 700,000 distinct CDR3 sequences; roughly 15% are singletons. Sequenced material: blood. Receptors were obtained from a young woman with Graves' hyperthyroidism.

The chain uses TRBV7-9 and TRBJ2-6; D unclear. The germline V gene encodes CDR1 SEHNR and CDR2 FQNEAQ (reference sequence). The CDR3 sequence is 18 residues long. The V gene lost 5 bases and the J gene lost 2 bases, with 19 bases spanning the gap. The CDR3: CASSRFRASTPGANVLTF. DNA for the CDR3: TGTGCCAGCAGCCGATTCCGGGCCTCAACACCTGGGGCCAACGTCCTGACTTTC.

Many counts were recorded for this clonotype. The V and J genes are TRBV28 and TRBJ1-1; 7 bases line up with TRBD1. The germline CDR1 and CDR2 sequences are MDHEN and SYDVKM. With V trimmed by 4 bases and J by 8 bases, 13 bases remained unmatched. The CDR3 has 15 residues. CDR3 sequence reads: CASSYMTGRRLEAFF. The CDR3 bases are TGTGCCAGCAGTTACATGACAGGGCGGCGCTTGGAAGCTTTCTTT.

As regards this clonotype: This could be a read error, since a much larger clone is one nucleotide away. The gene calls are TRBV20-1 and TRBJ1-6, with 9 bases aligning to TRBD1. The length of the CDR3 is 16 residues. Germline lookup yields CDR1 DFQATT and CDR2 SNEGSKA (reference sequence). CDR3 sequence: CNAPGQGSSYNSPPHF. The CDR3 DNA is TGCAATGCACCTGGACAGGGGAGCTCCTATAATTCACCCCCCCACTTT.

As concerns this clonotype: The germline gene is not matched at one end of the junction; a read error may be the cause. The rearrangement links TRBV15 to TRBJ2-7, with no clear D. The germline V gene has CDR1 LNHNV and CDR2 YYDKDF (reference sequence). The CDR3 has 14 residues. CDR3 in DNA: TGTGCCACCAGCAGAGAGGGGTACTCCTACGAGCGGTACTTC. The encoded protein is CATSREGYSYERYF.

This clonotype was found many times. This chain uses TRBV7-2 with TRBJ1-5; 7 bases agree with TRBD1. This CDR3 has 15 amino acids. Germline V CDR1 and CDR2: SGHTA, FQGNSA. V shed 4 bases and J 3 bases; nucleotides not matched to a gene: 6. The CDR3 DNA follows: TGTGCCAGCAGCTCGGCGACAGGGATCAATCAGCCCCAGCATTTT. It is translated as CASSSATGINQPQHF.

Regarding this clonotype: A much larger clone is a single base away; this may be a read error. The chain couples TRBV15 to TRBJ1-5; TRBD1 is a possible D gene (5 bases). CDR3 length equals 13 residues. Per germline, CDR1 LNHNV and CDR2 YYDKDF (reference sequence). The CDR3: CTTRTGYDQPQHF. The CDR3 DNA sequence: TGTACCACCAGAACAGGTTACGATCAGCCCCAGCATTTT.

This clonotype appeared a few times. The chain recombines TRBV27 with TRBJ1-3, with D unresolved. The CDR3 loop spans 17 amino acids. V lost 3 bases and J 1 base, leaving 16 bases between the germline ends. Germline assignment: CDR1 MNHEY and CDR2 SMNVEV (reference sequence). In nucleotides, the CDR3 is TGTGCCAGCAGTTTCATCCCAGTGGGGATGTCTGGAAACACCATATATTTT. Protein product: CASSFIPVGMSGNTIYF.

Worth noting for this clonotype: A much larger clone differs from this one at a single base, so this may be a read error. The V call is TRBV20-1, the J call TRBJ2-5; 11 positions match TRBD2. The J call may be wrong; the DNA end is better matched by TRBJ2-1. Germline CDR1 reads DFQATT; CDR2 reads SNEGSKA (reference sequence). The CDR3 covers 13 residues. The CDR3 is CSALTSGTETQFF. DNA for the CDR3: TGCAGTGCTCTGACTAGCGGGACTGAGACCCAGTTCTTC.

This clonotype came up a few times. The chain is built from TRBV27 and TRBJ1-5; no definite D call. Germline assignment: CDR1 MNHEY and CDR2 SMNVEV (reference sequence). V was cut by 7 bases and J by 7 bases, with 26 bases left in between. The CDR3 contains 17 residues. CDR3 sequence reads: CASMPAFWTLKRQPQHF. For the CDR3, the DNA is TGTGCCAGCATGCCCGCTTTTTGGACTCTCAAACGGCAGCCCCAGCATTTT.